This T cell receptor (beta chain) was identified in a study of spatial heterogeneity in lung cancer. TCRdb re-called the 5' RACE reads with MiXCR, one entry per CDR3 protein. In the table there are about 9,200 distinct CDR3 sequences, under 25% of which are singletons. Documented time point: blood at routine non-recurrence follow-up after resection. Germline V gives CDR1 LNHDA, CDR2 SQIVND (reference sequence). The germline V and J ends were trimmed by 7 bases and 0 bases, with 9 bases remaining between them. The CDR3 has 13 residues. Sequenced here: PBMCs, sampled at follow-up. This TCR was recovered from a male donor with early-stage non-small cell lung cancer. The V gene is TRBV19, the J gene TRBJ2-5; no firm D call. As DNA, the CDR3 is TGTGCCAGTAAGGGCGAGTACCAAGAGACCCAGTACTTC. Protein product: CASKGEYQETQYF. Combining the CDR3 with reference TRBV19 and TRBJ2-5 gives the whole variable domain DGGITQSPKYLFRKEGQNVTLSCEQNLNHDAMYWYRQDPGQGLRLIYYSQIVNDFQKGDIAEGYSVSREKKESFPLTVTSAQKNPTAFYLCASKGEYQETQYFGPGTRLLVL.